This T cell receptor (beta chain) derives from a study of vaccination effects on CD4 cells after COVID-19. The study's findings and limits: There was only 1 of 255 vaccine-induced clones in healthy vaccinees that cross-reacted with common cold coronaviruses. Clones arising from infection and from vaccination showed marked clonal contraction late after vaccination.

A note on this clone: Its antigen is not identified.

Clones were sequenced by immunoSEQ multiplex PCR, and TCRdb holds only the in-frame ones, with some missing. This repertoire shows about 69,000 clones, 70% to 85% found once; its top ten account for less than 2%. V was cut by 1 base and J by 4 bases, with 13 bases left in between. Germline-derived CDR1 and CDR2 are LGHNA and YSLEER. The CDR3 consists of 15 residues. Before sequencing took place, the ViraFEST assay used viral peptide pools to expand antigen-specific CD4+ T cells. Upon completion of 10 to 11 days in culture, CD4+ T cells were isolated. Participants were given two doses of BNT162b2 or mRNA-1273 vaccine.

This rearrangement joins TRBV4-3 to TRBJ1-2; no clear D. The source material was CD4+ T cells from PBMCs cultured with HCoV-229E spike peptides, sampled after COVID-19 vaccination. This receptor was taken from a human donor who received a COVID-19 vaccine. CDR3 nucleotide sequence: TGCGCCAGCAGCCAAGGACCCGCGGGAGGCTATGGCTACACCTTC. Protein sequence: CASSQGPAGGYGYTF.